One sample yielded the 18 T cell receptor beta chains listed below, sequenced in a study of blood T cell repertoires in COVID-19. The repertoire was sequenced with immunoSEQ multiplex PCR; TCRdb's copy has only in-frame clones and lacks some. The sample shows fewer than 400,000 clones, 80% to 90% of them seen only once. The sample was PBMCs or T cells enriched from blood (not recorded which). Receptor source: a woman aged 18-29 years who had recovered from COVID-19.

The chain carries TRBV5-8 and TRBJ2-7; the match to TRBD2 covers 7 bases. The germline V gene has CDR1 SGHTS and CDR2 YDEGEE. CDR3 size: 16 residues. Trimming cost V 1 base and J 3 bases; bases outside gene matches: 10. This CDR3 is CASSLYTWGGIYEQYF. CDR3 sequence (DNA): TGTGCCAGCAGCTTGTATACATGGGGAGGGATCTACGAGCAGTACTTC.

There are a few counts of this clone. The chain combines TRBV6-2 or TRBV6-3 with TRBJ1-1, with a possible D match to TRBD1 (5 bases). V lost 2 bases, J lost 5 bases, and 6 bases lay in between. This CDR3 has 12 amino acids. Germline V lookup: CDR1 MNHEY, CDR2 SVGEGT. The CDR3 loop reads CASSYDRTEAFF. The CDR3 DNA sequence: TGTGCCAGCAGTTACGACAGAACTGAAGCTTTCTTT.

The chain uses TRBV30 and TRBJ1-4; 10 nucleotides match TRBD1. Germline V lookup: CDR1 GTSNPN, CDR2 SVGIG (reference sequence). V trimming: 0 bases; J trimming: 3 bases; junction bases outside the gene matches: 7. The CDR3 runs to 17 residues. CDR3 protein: CAWSVPGQGLSNEKLFF. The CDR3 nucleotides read TGTGCCTGGAGTGTCCCGGGACAGGGGCTATCTAATGAAAAACTGTTTTTT.

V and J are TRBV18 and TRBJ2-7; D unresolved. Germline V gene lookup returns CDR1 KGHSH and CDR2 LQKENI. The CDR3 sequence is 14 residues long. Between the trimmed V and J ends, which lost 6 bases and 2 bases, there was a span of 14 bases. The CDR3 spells CASSLRGSTYEQYF. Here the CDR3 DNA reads TGTGCCAGCTCCCTAAGAGGCAGTACCTACGAGCAGTACTTC.

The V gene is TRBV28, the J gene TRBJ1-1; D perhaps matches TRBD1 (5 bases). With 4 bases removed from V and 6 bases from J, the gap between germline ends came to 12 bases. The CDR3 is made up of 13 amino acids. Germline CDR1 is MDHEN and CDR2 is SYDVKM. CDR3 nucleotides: TGTGCCAGCAGTTCACCGGGGGAAGCTGAAGCTTTCTTT. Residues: CASSSPGEAEAFF.

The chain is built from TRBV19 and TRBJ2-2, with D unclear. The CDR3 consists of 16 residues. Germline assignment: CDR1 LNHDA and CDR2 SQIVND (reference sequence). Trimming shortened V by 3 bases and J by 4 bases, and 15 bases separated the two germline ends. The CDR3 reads CASSIPAPGRTGELFF. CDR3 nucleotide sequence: TGTGCCAGTAGTATTCCCGCACCTGGGCGCACCGGGGAGCTGTTTTTT.

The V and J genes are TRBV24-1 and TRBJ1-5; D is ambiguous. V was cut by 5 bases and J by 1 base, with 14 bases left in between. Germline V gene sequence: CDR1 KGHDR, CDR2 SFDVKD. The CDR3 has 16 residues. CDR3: CATSAITPVSNQPQHF. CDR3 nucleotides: TGTGCCACCAGTGCCATTACACCAGTAAGCAATCAGCCCCAGCATTTT.

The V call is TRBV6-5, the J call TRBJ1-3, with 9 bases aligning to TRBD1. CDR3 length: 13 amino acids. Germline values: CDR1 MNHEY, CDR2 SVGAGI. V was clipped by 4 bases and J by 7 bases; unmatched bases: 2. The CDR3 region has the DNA TGTGCCAGCAGTTTTGGACAGGGGAACACCATATATTTT. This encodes CASSFGQGNTIYF.

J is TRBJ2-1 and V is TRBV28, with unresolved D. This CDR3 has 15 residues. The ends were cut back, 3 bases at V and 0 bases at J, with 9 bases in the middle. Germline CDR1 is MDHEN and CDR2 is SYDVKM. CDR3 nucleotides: TGTGCCAGCAGTTTCGCCCTTAGCTCCTACAATGAGCAGTTCTTC. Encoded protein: CASSFALSSYNEQFF.

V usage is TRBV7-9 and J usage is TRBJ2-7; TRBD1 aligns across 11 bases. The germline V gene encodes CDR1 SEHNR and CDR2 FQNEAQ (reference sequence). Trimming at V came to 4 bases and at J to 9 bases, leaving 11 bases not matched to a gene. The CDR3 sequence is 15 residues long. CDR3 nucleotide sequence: TGTGCCAGCAGCTCCGGGACAGGGGGGTTTCTGGTGCAGTACTTC. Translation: CASSSGTGGFLVQYF.

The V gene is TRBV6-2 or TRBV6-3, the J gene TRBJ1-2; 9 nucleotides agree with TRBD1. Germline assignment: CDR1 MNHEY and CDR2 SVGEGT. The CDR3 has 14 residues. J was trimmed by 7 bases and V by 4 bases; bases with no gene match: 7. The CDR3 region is CASSSAGTGPGYTF. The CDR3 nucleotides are TGTGCCAGCAGTTCCGCCGGGACAGGGCCTGGCTACACCTTC.

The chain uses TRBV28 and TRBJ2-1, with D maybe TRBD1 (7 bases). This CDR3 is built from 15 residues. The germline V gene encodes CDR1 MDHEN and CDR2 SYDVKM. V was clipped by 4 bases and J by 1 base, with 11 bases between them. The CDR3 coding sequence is TGTGCCAGCAGTTCTCCAGGGGGGTCCTACAATGAGCAGTTCTTC. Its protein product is CASSSPGGSYNEQFF.

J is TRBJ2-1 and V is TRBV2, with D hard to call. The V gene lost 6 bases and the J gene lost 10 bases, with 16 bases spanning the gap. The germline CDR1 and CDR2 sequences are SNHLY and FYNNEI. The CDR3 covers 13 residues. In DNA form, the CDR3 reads TGTGCCAGCAGCGTCCTGGAGACGTGGGAGCAGTTCTTC. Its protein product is CASSVLETWEQFF.

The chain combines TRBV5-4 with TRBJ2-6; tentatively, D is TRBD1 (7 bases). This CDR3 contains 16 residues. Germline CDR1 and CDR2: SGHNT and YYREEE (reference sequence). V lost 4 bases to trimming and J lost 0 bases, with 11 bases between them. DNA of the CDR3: TGTGCCAGCAGCGGCGGGACAGTCTCTGGGGCCAACGTCCTGACTTTC. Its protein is CASSGGTVSGANVLTF. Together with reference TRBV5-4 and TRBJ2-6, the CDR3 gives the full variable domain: ETGVTQSPTHLIKTRGQQVTLRCSSQSGHNTVSWYQQALGQGPQFIFQYYREEENGRGNFPPRFSGLQFPNYSSELNVNALELDDSALYLCASSGGTVSGANVLTFGAGSRLTVL.

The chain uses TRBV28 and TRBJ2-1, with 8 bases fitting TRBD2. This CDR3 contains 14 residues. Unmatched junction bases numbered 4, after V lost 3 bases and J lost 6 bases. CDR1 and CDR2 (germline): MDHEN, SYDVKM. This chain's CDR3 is CASSLGLGVNEQFF. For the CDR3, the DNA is TGTGCCAGCAGTTTGGGACTAGGGGTCAATGAGCAGTTCTTC.

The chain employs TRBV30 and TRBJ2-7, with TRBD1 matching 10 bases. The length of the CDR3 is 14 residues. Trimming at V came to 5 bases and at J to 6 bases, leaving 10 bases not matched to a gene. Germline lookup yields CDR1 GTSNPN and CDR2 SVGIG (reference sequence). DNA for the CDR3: TGTGCCTGGGAACCGGGACAGGGGATTGGCGAGCAGTACTTC. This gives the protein CAWEPGQGIGEQYF.

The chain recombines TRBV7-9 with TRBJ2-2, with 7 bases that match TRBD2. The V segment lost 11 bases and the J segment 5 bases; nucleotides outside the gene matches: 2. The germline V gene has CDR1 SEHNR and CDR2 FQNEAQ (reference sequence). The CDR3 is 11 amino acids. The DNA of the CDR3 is TGTGCCCGGGGGGAGACCGGGGAGCTGTTTTTT. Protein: CARGETGELFF.

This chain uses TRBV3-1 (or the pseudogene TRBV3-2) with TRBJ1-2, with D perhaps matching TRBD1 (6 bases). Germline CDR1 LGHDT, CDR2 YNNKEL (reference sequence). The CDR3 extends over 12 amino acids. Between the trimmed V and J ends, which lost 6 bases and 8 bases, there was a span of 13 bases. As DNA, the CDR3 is TGTGCCAGCAGTAATGCCAGGGGAGGCTACACCTTC. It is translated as CASSNARGGYTF.